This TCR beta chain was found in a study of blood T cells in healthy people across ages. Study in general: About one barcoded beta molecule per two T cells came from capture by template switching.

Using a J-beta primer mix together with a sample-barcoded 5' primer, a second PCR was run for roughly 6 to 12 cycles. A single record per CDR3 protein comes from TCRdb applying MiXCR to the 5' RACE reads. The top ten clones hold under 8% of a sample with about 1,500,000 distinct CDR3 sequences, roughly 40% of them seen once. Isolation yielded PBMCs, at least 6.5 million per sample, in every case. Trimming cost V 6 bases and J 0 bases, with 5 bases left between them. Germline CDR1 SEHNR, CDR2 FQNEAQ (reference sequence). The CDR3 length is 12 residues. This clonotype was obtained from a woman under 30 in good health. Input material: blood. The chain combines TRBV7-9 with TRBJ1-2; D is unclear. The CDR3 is CASRPANYGYTF. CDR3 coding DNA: TGTGCCAGCAGACCAGCTAACTATGGCTACACCTTC.